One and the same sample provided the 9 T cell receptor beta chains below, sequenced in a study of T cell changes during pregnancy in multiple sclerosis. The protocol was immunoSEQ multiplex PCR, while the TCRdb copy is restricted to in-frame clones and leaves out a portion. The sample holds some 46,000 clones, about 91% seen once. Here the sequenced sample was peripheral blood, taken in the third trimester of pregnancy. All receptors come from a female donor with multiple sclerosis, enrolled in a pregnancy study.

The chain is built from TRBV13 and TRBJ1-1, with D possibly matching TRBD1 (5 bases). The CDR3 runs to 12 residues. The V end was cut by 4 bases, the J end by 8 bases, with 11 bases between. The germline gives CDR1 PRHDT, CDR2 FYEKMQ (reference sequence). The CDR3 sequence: CASSSQGIEAFF. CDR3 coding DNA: TGTGCCAGCAGCTCGCAGGGTATCGAAGCTTTCTTT. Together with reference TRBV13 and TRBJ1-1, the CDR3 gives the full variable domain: AAGVIQSPRHLIKEKRETATLKCYPIPRHDTVYWYQQGPGQDPQFLISFYEKMQSDKGSIPDRFSAQQFSDYHSELNMSSLELGDSALYFCASSSQGIEAFFGQGTRLTVV.

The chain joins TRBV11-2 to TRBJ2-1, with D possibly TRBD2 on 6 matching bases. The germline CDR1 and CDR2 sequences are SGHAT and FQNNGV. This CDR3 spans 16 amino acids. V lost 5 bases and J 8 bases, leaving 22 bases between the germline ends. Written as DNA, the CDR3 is TGTGCCAGCAGCCTCAAGAGACTAGTAGGGGTCGATGAGCAGTTCTTC. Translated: CASSLKRLVGVDEQFF.

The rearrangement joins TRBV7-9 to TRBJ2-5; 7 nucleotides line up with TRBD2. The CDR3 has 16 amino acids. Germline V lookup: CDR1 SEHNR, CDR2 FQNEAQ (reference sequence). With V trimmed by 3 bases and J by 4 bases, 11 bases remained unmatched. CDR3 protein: CASSFGGSGVAETQYF. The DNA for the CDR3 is TGTGCCAGCAGCTTTGGCGGGAGTGGGGTGGCAGAGACCCAGTACTTC.

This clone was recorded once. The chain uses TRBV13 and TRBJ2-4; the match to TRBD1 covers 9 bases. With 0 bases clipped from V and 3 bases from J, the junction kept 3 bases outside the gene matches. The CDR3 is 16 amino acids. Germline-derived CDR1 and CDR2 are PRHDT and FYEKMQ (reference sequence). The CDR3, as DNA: TGTGCCAGCAGCTTAGGCGGGGGACAGGGCAAAAACATTCAGTACTTC. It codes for CASSLGGGQGKNIQYF. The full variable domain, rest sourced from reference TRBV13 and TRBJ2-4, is AAGVIQSPRHLIKEKRETATLKCYPIPRHDTVYWYQQGPGQDPQFLISFYEKMQSDKGSIPDRFSAQQFSDYHSELNMSSLELGDSALYFCASSLGGGQGKNIQYFGAGTRLSVL.

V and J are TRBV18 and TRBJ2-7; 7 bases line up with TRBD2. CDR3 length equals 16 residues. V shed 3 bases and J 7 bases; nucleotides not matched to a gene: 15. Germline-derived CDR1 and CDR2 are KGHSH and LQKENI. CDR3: CASSPQLGEGRGEQYF. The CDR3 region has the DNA TGTGCCAGCTCACCCCAATTGGGGGAGGGCCGGGGAGAGCAGTACTTC. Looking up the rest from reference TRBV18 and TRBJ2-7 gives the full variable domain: NAGVMQNPRHLVRRRGQEARLRCSPMKGHSHVYWYRQLPEEGLKFMVYLQKENIIDESGMPKERFSAEFPKEGPSILRIQQVVRGDSAAYFCASSPQLGEGRGEQYFGPGTRLTVT.

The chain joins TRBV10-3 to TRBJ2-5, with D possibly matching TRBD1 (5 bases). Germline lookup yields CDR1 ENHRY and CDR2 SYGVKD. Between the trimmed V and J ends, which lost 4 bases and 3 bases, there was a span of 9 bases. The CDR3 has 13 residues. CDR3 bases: TGTGCCATCAGTGCAACAGGAGAAGAGACCCAGTACTTC. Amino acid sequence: CAISATGEETQYF.

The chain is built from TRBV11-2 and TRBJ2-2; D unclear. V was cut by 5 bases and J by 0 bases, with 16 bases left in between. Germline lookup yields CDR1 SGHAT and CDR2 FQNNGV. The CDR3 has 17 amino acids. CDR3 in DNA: TGTGCCAGCAGCCCCCATCGGGTCTTCGCGAACACCGGGGAGCTGTTTTTT. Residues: CASSPHRVFANTGELFF.

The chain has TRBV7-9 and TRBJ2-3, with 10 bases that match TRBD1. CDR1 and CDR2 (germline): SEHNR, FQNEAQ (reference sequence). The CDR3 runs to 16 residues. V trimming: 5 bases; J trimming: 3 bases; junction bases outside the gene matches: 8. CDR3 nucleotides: TGTGCCAGCAGCAATCCCGGGACAGGGGTGACAGATACGCAGTATTTT. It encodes CASSNPGTGVTDTQYF.

CDR3 region: CASSTGPSYEQYF. Here the CDR3 DNA reads TGTGCCAGCAGCACAGGGCCCTCCTACGAGCAGTACTTC. The genes are TRBV6-1 and TRBJ2-7; D is possibly TRBD1 (6 bases). CDR1 is MNHNS and CDR2 is SASEGT in the germline V gene. Trimming cost V 6 bases and J 0 bases, with 9 bases left between them. The CDR3 consists of 13 residues.